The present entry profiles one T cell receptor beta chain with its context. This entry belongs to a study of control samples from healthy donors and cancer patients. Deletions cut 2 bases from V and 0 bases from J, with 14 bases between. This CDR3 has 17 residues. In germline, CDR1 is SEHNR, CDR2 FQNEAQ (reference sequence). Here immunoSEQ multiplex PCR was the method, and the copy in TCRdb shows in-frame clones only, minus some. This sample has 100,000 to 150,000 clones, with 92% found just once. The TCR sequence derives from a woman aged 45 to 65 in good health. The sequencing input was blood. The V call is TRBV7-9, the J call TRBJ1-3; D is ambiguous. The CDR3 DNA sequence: TGTGCCAGCAGCTTAACGGCCGCGCGCCCCTCTGGAAACACCATATATTTT. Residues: CASSLTAARPSGNTIYF.